The entry below gives a single TCR beta chain sequence along with its context. This sample is part of a study of T cell changes during pregnancy in multiple sclerosis. This CDR3 is 16 amino acids long. The germline gives CDR1 SGHKS, CDR2 YYEKEE (reference sequence). V was cut by 0 bases and J by 2 bases, with 12 bases left in between. Sequenced by immunoSEQ multiplex PCR; TCRdb stores in-frame clones only, minus some. The data hold approximately 32,000 clones, with 75% to 90% observed a single time. The TCR comes from a female donor with multiple sclerosis, enrolled in a pregnancy study. The sample was CD8+ T cells from peripheral blood mononuclear cells, taken in the second trimester of pregnancy. The chain uses TRBV5-5 and TRBJ1-5; D is uncertain. The CDR3 DNA reads as TGTGCCAGCAGCTTGGCCGCGATTTTTGGCAATCAGCCCCAGCATTTT. This encodes CASSLAAIFGNQPQHF.